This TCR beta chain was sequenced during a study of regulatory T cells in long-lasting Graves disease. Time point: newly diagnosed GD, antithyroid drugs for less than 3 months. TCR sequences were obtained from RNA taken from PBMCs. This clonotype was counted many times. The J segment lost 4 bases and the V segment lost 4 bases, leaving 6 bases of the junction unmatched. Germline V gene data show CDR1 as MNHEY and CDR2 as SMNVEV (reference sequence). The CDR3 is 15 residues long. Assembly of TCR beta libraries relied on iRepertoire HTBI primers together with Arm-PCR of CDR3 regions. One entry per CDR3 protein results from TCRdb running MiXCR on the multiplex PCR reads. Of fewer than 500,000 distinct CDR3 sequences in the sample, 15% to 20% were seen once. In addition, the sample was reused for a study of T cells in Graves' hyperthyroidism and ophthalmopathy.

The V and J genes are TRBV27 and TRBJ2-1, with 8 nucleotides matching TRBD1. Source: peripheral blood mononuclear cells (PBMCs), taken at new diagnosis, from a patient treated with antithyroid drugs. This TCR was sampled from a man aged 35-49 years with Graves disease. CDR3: CASSSGGAGYNEQFF. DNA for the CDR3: TGTGCCAGCAGTTCAGGGGGCGCAGGATACAATGAGCAGTTCTTC.